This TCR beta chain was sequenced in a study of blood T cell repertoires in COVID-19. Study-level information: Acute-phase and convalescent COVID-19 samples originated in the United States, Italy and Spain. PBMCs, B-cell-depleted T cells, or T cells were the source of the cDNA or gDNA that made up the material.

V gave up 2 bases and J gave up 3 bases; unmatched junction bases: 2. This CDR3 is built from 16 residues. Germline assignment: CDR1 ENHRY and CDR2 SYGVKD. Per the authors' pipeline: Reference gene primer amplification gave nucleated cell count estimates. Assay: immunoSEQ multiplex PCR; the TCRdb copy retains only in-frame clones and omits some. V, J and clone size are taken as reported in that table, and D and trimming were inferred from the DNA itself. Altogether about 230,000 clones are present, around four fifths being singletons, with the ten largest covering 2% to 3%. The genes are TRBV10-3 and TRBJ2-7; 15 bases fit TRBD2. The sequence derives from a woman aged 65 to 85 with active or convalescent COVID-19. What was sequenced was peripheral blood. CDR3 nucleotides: TGTGCCATCAGTGAGCAGGGACTAGCGGGAGGCTACGAGCAGTACTTC. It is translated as CAISEQGLAGGYEQYF.